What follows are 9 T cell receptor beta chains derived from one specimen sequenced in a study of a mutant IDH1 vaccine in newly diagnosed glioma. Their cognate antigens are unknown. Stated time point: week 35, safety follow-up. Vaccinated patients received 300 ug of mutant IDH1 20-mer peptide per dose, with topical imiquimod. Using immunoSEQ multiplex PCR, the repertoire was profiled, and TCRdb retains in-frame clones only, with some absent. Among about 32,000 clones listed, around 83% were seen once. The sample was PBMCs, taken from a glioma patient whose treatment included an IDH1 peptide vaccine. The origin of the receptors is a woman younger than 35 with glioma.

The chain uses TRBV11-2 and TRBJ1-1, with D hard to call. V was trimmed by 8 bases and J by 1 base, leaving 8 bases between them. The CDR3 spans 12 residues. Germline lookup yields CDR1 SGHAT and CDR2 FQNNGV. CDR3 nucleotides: TGTGCCAGCGGCGGTGGGAACACTGAAGCTTTCTTT. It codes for CASGGGNTEAFF. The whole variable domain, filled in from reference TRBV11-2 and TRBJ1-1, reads EAGVAQSPRYKIIEKRQSVAFWCNPISGHATLYWYQQILGQGPKLLIQFQNNGVVDDSQLPKDRFSAERLKGVDSTLKIQPAKLEDSAVYLCASGGGNTEAFFGQGTRLTVV.

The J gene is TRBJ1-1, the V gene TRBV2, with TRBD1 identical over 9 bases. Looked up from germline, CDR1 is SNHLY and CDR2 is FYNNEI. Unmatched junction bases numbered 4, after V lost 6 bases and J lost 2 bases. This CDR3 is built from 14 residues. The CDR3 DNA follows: TGTGCCAGCAGACTGGACAGGGGAAACACTGAAGCTTTCTTT. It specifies CASRLDRGNTEAFF.

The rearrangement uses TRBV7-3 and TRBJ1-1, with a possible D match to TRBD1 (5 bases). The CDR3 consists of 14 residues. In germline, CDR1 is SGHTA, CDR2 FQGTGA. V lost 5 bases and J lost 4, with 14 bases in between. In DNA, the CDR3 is TGTGCCAGCAGCCCGTATCGGGGGAGCACTGAAGCTTTCTTT. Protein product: CASSPYRGSTEAFF.

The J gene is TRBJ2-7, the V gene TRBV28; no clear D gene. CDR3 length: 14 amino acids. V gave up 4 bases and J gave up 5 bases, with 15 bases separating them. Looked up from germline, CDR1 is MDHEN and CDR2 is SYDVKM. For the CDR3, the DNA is TGTGCCAGCAGTTCGGCGTGGAAGTCCGACGAGCAGTACTTC. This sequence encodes CASSSAWKSDEQYF.

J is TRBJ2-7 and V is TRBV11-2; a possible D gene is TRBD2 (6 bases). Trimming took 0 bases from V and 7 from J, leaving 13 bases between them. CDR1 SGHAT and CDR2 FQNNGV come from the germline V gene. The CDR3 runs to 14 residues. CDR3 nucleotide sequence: TGTGCCAGCAGCTTAGAGTCCCCCCGGGGGGAGCAGTACTTC. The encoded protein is CASSLESPRGEQYF.

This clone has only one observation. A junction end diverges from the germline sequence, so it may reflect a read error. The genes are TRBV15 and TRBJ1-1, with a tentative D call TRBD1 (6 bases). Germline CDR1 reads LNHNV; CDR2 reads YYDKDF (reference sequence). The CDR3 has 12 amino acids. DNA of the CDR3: TGTGCCACGAGCACAGGGTACACTGAAGCTTTCTTT. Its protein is CATSTGYTEAFF.

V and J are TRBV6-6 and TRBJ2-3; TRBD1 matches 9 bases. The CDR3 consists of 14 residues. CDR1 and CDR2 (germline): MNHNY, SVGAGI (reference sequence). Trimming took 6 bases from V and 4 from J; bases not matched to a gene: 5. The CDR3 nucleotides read TGTGCCAGCAGCAAGGGACAGGGATCAGATACGCAGTATTTT. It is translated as CASSKGQGSDTQYF.

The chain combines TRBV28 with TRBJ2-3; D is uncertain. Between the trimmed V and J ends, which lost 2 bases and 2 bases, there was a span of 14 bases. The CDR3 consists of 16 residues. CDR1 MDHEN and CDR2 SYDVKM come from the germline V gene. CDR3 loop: CASSLPPRADTDTQYF. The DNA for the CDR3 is TGTGCCAGCAGTTTACCCCCACGAGCCGACACAGATACGCAGTATTTT.

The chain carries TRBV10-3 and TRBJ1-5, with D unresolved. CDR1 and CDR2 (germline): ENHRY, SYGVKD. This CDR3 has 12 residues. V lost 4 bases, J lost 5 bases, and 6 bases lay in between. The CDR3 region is CAISGTDQPQHF. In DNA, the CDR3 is TGTGCCATCAGTGGGACCGATCAGCCCCAGCATTTT.